This T cell receptor (beta chain) originates from a study of glioma-infiltrating T cells after dendritic cell vaccination. On the study more broadly: Patients had newly diagnosed or recurrent glioblastoma and received dendritic cell vaccines. Treatment, given 2003 to 2012, was autologous tumor lysate-pulsed dendritic cell vaccination. Overall study results and limits: Only a small number of patients had complete blood and tumor samples.

Trimming cost V 1 base and J 4 bases; bases outside gene matches: 11. Germline V gives CDR1 KGHSH, CDR2 LQKENI. This CDR3 is built from 17 residues. The PCR used 60 V beta and 13 J beta primers. The assay was immunoSEQ multiplex PCR, and TCRdb's table has in-frame clones only and misses some. The sample lists around 100,000 clones; roughly 81% were seen once. Only a few counts were recorded for this clone. Its antigen remains unknown. The sequence was obtained from a human donor with glioblastoma. The V gene is TRBV18, the J gene TRBJ1-2; TRBD1 matches 8 bases. Sequenced material: blood, taken before dendritic cell vaccination. In nucleotides, the CDR3 is TGTGCCAGCTCACCACTGGCAGGGGGCGTTCGGGGCTATGGCTACACCTTC. As protein: CASSPLAGGVRGYGYTF.